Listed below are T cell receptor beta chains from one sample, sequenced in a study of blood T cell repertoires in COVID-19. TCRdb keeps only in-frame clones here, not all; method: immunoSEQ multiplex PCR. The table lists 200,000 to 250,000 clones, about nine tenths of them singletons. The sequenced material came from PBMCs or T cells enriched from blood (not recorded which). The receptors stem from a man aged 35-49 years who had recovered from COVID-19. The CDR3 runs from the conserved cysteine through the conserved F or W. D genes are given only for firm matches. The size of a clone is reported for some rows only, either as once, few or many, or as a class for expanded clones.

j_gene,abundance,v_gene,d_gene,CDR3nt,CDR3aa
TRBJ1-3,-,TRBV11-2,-,TGTGCCAGCAGCTCCCGGGCCCGGGGGGACACCATATATTTT,CASSSRARGDTIYF
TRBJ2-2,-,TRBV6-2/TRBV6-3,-,TGTGCCAGCAGTCCGCGGGGACTGGGCGGGGAGCTGTTTTTT,CASSPRGLGGELFF
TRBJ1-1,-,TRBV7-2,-,TGTGCCAGCAGCGTGCGCACTGAAGCTTTCTTT,CASSVRTEAFF
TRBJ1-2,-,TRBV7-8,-,TGTGCCAGCAGCTTAGACGGGGAGGGGGGCTACACCTTC,CASSLDGEGGYTF
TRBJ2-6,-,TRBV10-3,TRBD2,TGTGCCATCAGTGACCCCGGGGAGGGAGCTGGGGCCAACGTCCTGACTTTC,CAISDPGEGAGANVLTF
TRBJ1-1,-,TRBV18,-,TGTGCCAGCTCACTAATGGACAGTATGAACACTGAAGCTTTCTTT,CASSLMDSMNTEAFF
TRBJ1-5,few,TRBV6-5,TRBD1,TGTGCCAGCAGCACCGGGACAGGGGGCCGTCAGCCCCAGCATTTT,CASSTGTGGRQPQHF
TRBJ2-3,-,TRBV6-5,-,TGTGCCAGCAGTTACTCACCGGGAGGCACAGATACGCAGTATTTT,CASSYSPGGTDTQYF
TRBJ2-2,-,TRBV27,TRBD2,TGTGCCAGCAGTTCGCCAATGTGGGGGAGGGAGGGTGGCACCGGGGAGCTGTTTTTT,CASSSPMWGREGGTGELFF
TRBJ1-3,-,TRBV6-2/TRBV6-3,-,TGTGCCAGCAGTTACTCGAGGGATGGAAACACCATATATTTT,CASSYSRDGNTIYF
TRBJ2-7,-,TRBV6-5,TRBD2,TGTGCCAGCAGTTACTCTTTAGCGGGAGAGTTCTACGAGCAGTACTTC,CASSYSLAGEFYEQYF
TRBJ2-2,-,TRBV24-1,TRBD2,TGTGCCACCAGTGAATCCGGACTAGCGGGGTACCTAAACACCGGGGAGCTGTTTTTT,CATSESGLAGYLNTGELFF
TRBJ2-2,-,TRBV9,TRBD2,TGTGCCAGCAGCGTAGCACTAGCGGGGGGCGCGAACACCGGGGAGCTGTTTTTT,CASSVALAGGANTGELFF